Following are 26 T cell receptor beta chains from one sample sequenced in a study of brain T cells in children with intractable seizures. Specified time point: blood from clinic visit 5 months post-surgery; TSC patient then seizure free. Sequencing was performed with immunoSEQ multiplex PCR; in TCRdb, only in-frame clones are kept and a portion is missing. The sample yields about 340,000 clones, 85% to 95% seen once. The sample in question was peripheral blood, obtained roughly 5 months after surgery. The source of these receptors is a boy under two years old with tuberous sclerosis and intractable seizures.

V is TRBV4-1 and J is TRBJ1-3; D gene unclear. Germline CDR1 MGHRA, CDR2 YSYEKL. The CDR3 length is 13 residues. V was trimmed by 2 bases and J by 8 bases, leaving 10 bases between them. CDR3 nucleotides: TGCGCCAGCAGCCAATCTGTTCTGGACACCATATATTTT. Amino acids: CASSQSVLDTIYF.

The genes are TRBV4-1 and TRBJ1-1, with D unresolved. The CDR3 totals 16 residues. Looked up from germline, CDR1 is MGHRA and CDR2 is YSYEKL. Trimming left V 3 bases short and J 3 bases short, with 17 bases between. The CDR3 region has the DNA TGCGCCAGCAGCCATGGCCGCGTCCCGGGTGACACTGAAGCTTTCTTT. Translation: CASSHGRVPGDTEAFF.

The chain recombines TRBV5-6 with TRBJ2-3; no clear D. Trimming stripped 4 bases from V and 8 bases from J, with 11 bases between. The CDR3 consists of 12 residues. Germline CDR1 reads SGHDT; CDR2 reads YYEEEE. CDR3 protein: CASSIPGRTQYF. In nucleotides, the CDR3 is TGTGCCAGCAGCATCCCCGGTCGTACGCAGTATTTT.

The CDR3 sequence: CASSLVAGKYNEQFF. The CDR3 nucleotides are TGTGCCAGCAGCTTGGTCGCAGGGAAATACAATGAGCAGTTCTTC. The rearrangement links TRBV5-4 to TRBJ2-1; possible D gene TRBD1, 5 bases. CDR1 and CDR2 (germline): SGHNT, YYREEE (reference sequence). The CDR3 is 15 amino acids. The germline V and J ends were trimmed by 0 bases and 4 bases, with 11 bases remaining between them. The entire variable domain, with the rest obtained from reference TRBV5-4 and TRBJ2-1, is as follows: ETGVTQSPTHLIKTRGQQVTLRCSSQSGHNTVSWYQQALGQGPQFIFQYYREEENGRGNFPPRFSGLQFPNYSSELNVNALELDDSALYLCASSLVAGKYNEQFFGPGTRLTVL.

The chain has TRBV25-1 and TRBJ2-5; 10 bases fit TRBD1. The CDR3 has 13 residues. The germline gives CDR1 MGHDK, CDR2 SYGVNS. Trimming cost V 6 bases and J 2 bases; bases outside gene matches: 0. CDR3 residues: CASRDRGQETQYF. For the CDR3, the DNA is TGTGCCAGCAGGGACAGGGGGCAAGAGACCCAGTACTTC.

V gene TRBV7-9 combines with J gene TRBJ1-1; 8 nucleotides agree with TRBD1. V gave up 2 bases and J gave up 1 base; unmatched junction bases: 9. Germline V CDR1 and CDR2: SEHNR, FQNEAQ (reference sequence). The CDR3 consists of 17 residues. The CDR3 bases are TGTGCCAGCAGCTTATACCCCAGACAGGGGACGAACACTGAAGCTTTCTTT. Protein: CASSLYPRQGTNTEAFF.

To note about this clone: Within the sample, other DNA sequences also encode this same CDR3. The gene calls are TRBV20-1 and TRBJ2-1; D remains unclear. The V end lost 6 bases, the J end lost 4 bases, and 4 bases lay between the germline ends. The CDR3 has 10 amino acids. The V gene's germline CDR1 is DFQATT and CDR2 SNEGSKA (reference sequence). DNA for the CDR3: TGCAGTGCATCTTACAATGAGCAGTTCTTC. Translated, it gives CSASYNEQFF.

The gene calls are TRBV19 and TRBJ1-6, with 7 bases that match TRBD1. V dropped 6 bases and J dropped 9; count of bases not matched to a gene: 8. From germline, CDR1 is LNHDA and CDR2 SQIVND (reference sequence). CDR3 length: 14 amino acids. The CDR3 coding sequence is TGTGCCAGTAGAGAGAACAGGGGAAGTTCACCCCTCCACTTT. Protein product: CASRENRGSSPLHF.

This sequence joins TRBV12-5 and TRBJ2-5, with TRBD1 matching over 12 bases. CDR1 and CDR2 from the germline V gene are LGHNT and FRNRAP. After removal of 5 bases from V and 1 base from J, the junction contained 2 bases not matched to a gene. CDR3 length: 15 residues. This CDR3 is CASGVGQGAQETQYF. CDR3 nucleotides: TGTGCTAGTGGTGTGGGACAGGGGGCCCAAGAGACCCAGTACTTC.

CDR3 amino acids: CASSYGGVPMSFF. As DNA, the CDR3 is TGTGCCAGCAGTTATGGTGGGGTCCCCATGTCTTTCTTT. The rearrangement uses TRBV2 and TRBJ1-1, with D hard to call. From germline, CDR1 is SNHLY and CDR2 FYNNEI. Trimming took off 5 bases at V and 12 bases at J, with 19 bases between the two ends. CDR3 length: 13 amino acids.

The rearrangement uses TRBV9 and TRBJ1-5, with D unresolved. Per germline, CDR1 SGDLS and CDR2 YYNGEE. Trimming pared 0 bases from V and 7 bases from J, leaving 11 bases between. The CDR3 loop spans 14 amino acids. CDR3 in DNA: TGTGCCAGCAGCGTAGCTGGAGAGACACAGCCCCAGCATTTT. Protein product: CASSVAGETQPQHF.

This chain links TRBV12-3 or TRBV12-4 with TRBJ2-5; perhaps TRBD1 as D (6 bases). The CDR3 spans 13 residues. V lost 6 bases and J lost 5, with 13 bases in between. The CDR3 loop is CASSPTGGETQYF. CDR3 nucleotides: TGTGCCAGCAGCCCGACAGGTGGGGAGACCCAGTACTTC.

V and J are TRBV10-3 and TRBJ2-3; D remains ambiguous. V gave up 2 bases and J gave up 2 bases, with 8 bases separating them. The CDR3 runs 14 residues. From germline, CDR1 is ENHRY and CDR2 SYGVKD. The CDR3 protein is CAISEIGNTDTQYF. The CDR3 region has the DNA TGTGCCATCAGTGAGATAGGGAACACAGATACGCAGTATTTT.

This chain connects TRBV24-1 to TRBJ2-1, with 10 bases fitting TRBD1. J lost 4 bases, V lost 10 bases, and 9 bases had no gene match. From germline, CDR1 is KGHDR and CDR2 SFDVKD. The CDR3 consists of 15 residues. The CDR3 sequence: CATDRGTGPYNEQFF. CDR3 DNA sequence: TGTGCCACGGACAGGGGGACAGGCCCGTACAATGAGCAGTTCTTC.

This rearrangement joins TRBV2 to TRBJ1-5; weak D call: TRBD1 (5 bases). CDR1 and CDR2 (germline): SNHLY, FYNNEI. Trimming shortened V by 4 bases and J by 0 bases, and 7 bases separated the two germline ends. The CDR3 loop spans 14 amino acids. The CDR3 protein is CASSGQNSNQPQHF. For the CDR3, the DNA is TGTGCCAGCAGTGGACAGAATAGCAATCAGCCCCAGCATTTT.

The chain recombines TRBV19 with TRBJ1-5, with D perhaps matching TRBD1 (5 bases). V gave up 6 bases and J gave up 2 bases, with 14 bases separating them. The CDR3 consists of 15 residues. Germline V gives CDR1 LNHDA, CDR2 SQIVND (reference sequence). CDR3 DNA: TGTGCCAGTAGCCCCGCGGGGGGGGGCAATCAGCCCCAGCATTTT. Amino acids: CASSPAGGGNQPQHF.

The chain links TRBV9 to TRBJ2-2, with TRBD2 identical over 10 bases. CDR3 size: 17 residues. The germline CDR1 and CDR2 sequences are SGDLS and YYNGEE. V was pared by 0 bases and J by 5 bases, with 7 bases of the junction left unmatched. The CDR3 sequence: CASSVVASGSTTGELFF. As DNA, the CDR3 is TGTGCCAGCAGCGTAGTAGCTAGCGGGAGTACGACCGGGGAGCTGTTTTTT.

This clone was counted a single time. This chain connects TRBV5-1 to TRBJ2-3; TRBD2 aligns across 10 bases. The CDR3 is 16 residues long. V lost 3 bases and J lost 1; bases outside the gene matches: 5. CDR1 is SGHRS, CDR2 YFSETQ, per germline. The CDR3, as DNA: TGCGCCAGCAGCTGGGCCGGGACTAGCGGCACAGATACGCAGTATTTT. Translating it yields CASSWAGTSGTDTQYF. Together with reference TRBV5-1 and TRBJ2-3, the CDR3 gives the full variable domain: KAGVTQTPRYLIKTRGQQVTLSCSPISGHRSVSWYQQTPGQGLQFLFEYFSETQRNKGNFPGRFSGRQFSNSRSEMNVSTLELGDSALYLCASSWAGTSGTDTQYFGPGTRLTVL.

The chain joins TRBV5-6 to TRBJ1-5; D is ambiguous. V lost 4 bases and J lost 0, with 8 bases in between. The CDR3 has 14 amino acids. From germline, CDR1 is SGHDT and CDR2 YYEEEE. The CDR3 is CASSRGSSNQPQHF. The DNA of the CDR3 is TGTGCCAGCAGCCGAGGTAGTAGCAATCAGCCCCAGCATTTT.

CDR3: CASTYNEQFF. CDR3 sequence (DNA): TGTGCCAGCACGTACAATGAGCAGTTCTTC. The chain has TRBV5-5 and TRBJ2-1, with D unclear. Germline assignment: CDR1 SGHKS and CDR2 YYEKEE (reference sequence). This CDR3 has 10 residues. With 6 bases removed from V and 4 bases from J, the gap between germline ends came to 2 bases. The whole variable domain, filled in from reference TRBV5-5 and TRBJ2-1, reads DAGVTQSPTHLIKTRGQQVTLRCSPISGHKSVSWYQQVLGQGPQFIFQYYEKEERGRGNFPDRFSARQFPNYSSELNVNALLLGDSALYLCASTYNEQFFGPGTRLTVL.

This clone was picked up a small number of times. The chain combines TRBV6-5 with TRBJ2-2; D call uncertain. V gave up 0 bases and J gave up 2 bases, with 7 bases separating them. The CDR3 contains 15 residues. Per the germline V gene, CDR1 is MNHEY and CDR2 is SVGAGI. CDR3: CASSYSSSNTGELFF. The CDR3 DNA sequence: TGTGCCAGCAGTTACTCGTCCAGTAACACCGGGGAGCTGTTTTTT.

The V call is TRBV6-2 or TRBV6-3, the J call TRBJ2-3; 10 bases agree with TRBD2. Germline-derived CDR1 and CDR2 are MNHEY and SVGEGT. J lost 6 bases, V lost 4 bases, and 4 bases had no gene match. There are 14 residues in the CDR3. The CDR3 loop is CASSLLAGSDTQYF. CDR3 DNA sequence: TGTGCCAGCAGTTTACTAGCGGGATCGGATACGCAGTATTTT.

The chain employs TRBV30 and TRBJ2-2; possibly TRBD2 for D (6 bases). The CDR3 is 14 residues long. V lost 5 bases, J lost 4 bases, and 14 bases lay in between. Germline V gene lookup returns CDR1 GTSNPN and CDR2 SVGIG (reference sequence). The DNA of the CDR3 is TGTGCCTGGGAGACTAGTGGAAGCACCGGGGAGCTGTTTTTT. This sequence encodes CAWETSGSTGELFF.

The CDR3 region is CASSQRQGSGNTEAFF. The CDR3 region has the DNA TGTGCCAGCAGCCAAAGACAGGGGAGTGGGAACACTGAAGCTTTCTTT. The chain couples TRBV3-1 (or the pseudogene TRBV3-2) to TRBJ1-1, with TRBD1 matching 8 bases. Unmatched junction bases numbered 6, after V lost 2 bases and J lost 1 base. The CDR3 loop spans 16 amino acids. CDR1 and CDR2 (germline): LGHDT, YNNKEL (reference sequence).

The J gene is TRBJ1-2, the V gene TRBV3-1 (or the pseudogene TRBV3-2); D remains ambiguous. Germline V CDR1 and CDR2: LGHDT, YNNKEL (reference sequence). The CDR3 totals 12 residues. V was trimmed by 0 bases and J by 8 bases, leaving 7 bases between them. CDR3 DNA sequence: TGTGCCAGCAGCCAAGATACTCGGGGCTACACCTTC. Residues: CASSQDTRGYTF.

The gene calls are TRBV7-3 and TRBJ2-3, with 13 bases matching TRBD2. Looked up from germline, CDR1 is SGHTA and CDR2 is FQGTGA. The CDR3 totals 17 residues. The V segment lost 1 base and the J segment 1 base; nucleotides outside the gene matches: 2. The CDR3 DNA follows: TGTGCCAGCAGCTTAAGCGGACTAGCGGGGGGCACAGATACGCAGTATTTT. Protein: CASSLSGLAGGTDTQYF.